This T cell receptor beta chain was sequenced in a study of cytomegalovirus exposure and HLA in healthy donors. On this clone itself: Antigen: not known.

CDR3 length equals 11 residues. The germline V gene has CDR1 MNHNS and CDR2 SASEGT. Deletions cut 5 bases from V and 7 bases from J, with 9 bases between. Study conclusions and caveats: Most TCR sequences were uncommon, yet certain public TCRs appeared in many donors. Altogether, 150 to 200 TCR beta chains were recorded as cytomegalovirus-associated. It was found in a later analysis that first-cohort TCR clusters tended to co-occur in the 130 or so validation repertoires.

Produced via immunoSEQ multiplex PCR; TCRdb's table is partial and in-frame only. Among roughly 280,000 clones listed, about 86% were seen once. The chain uses TRBV6-1 and TRBJ2-7, with TRBD2 as a possible D gene (5 bases). Material for sequencing was PBMCs. The TCR sequence derives from a young woman in good health and CMV-seronegative. The DNA for the CDR3 is TGTGCCAGCAGTACGGGGAGAGAGCAGTACTTC. Its translation: CASSTGREQYF.